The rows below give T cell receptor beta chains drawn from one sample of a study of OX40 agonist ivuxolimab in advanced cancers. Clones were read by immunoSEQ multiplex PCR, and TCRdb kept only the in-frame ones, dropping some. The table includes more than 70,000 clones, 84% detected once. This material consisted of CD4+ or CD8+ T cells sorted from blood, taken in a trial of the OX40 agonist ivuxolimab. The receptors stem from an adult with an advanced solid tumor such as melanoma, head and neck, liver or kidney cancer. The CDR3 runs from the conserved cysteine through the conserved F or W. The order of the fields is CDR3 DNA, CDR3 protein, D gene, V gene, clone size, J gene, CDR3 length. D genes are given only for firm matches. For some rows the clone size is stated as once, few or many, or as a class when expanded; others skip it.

TGTGCCAGCACCTGGACGAGGGGAAACACCGGGGAGCTGTTTTTT,CASTWTRGNTGELFF,NA,TRBV2,few,TRBJ2-2,15
TGCAGCGTTGAACCTAGCCGGGGAGAGCAGTACTTC,CSVEPSRGEQYF,NA,TRBV29-1,NA,TRBJ2-7,12
TGCGCCAGCAGCTTAAGGTCCAACGCCTACAATGAGCAGTTCTTC,CASSLRSNAYNEQFF,NA,TRBV5-1,NA,TRBJ2-1,15
TGTGCCAGCAGCTTAGCAGGGGGATCATCTGGAAACACCATATATTTT,CASSLAGGSSGNTIYF,NA,TRBV7-2,NA,TRBJ1-3,16
TGCGCCAGCAGCCCTCGGAGTACGACCCCACAGGGGGAGCTGTTTTTT,CASSPRSTTPQGELFF,NA,TRBV4-3,NA,TRBJ2-2,16
TGCGCCAGCAGCTTGGCCGGGGGGAGTTCTGGAAACACCATATATTTT,CASSLAGGSSGNTIYF,NA,TRBV5-1,NA,TRBJ1-3,16
TGTGCCAGCAGCCGTCCAGGGGGCTCTGGCTATGGCTACACCTTC,CASSRPGGSGYGYTF,TRBD1,TRBV7-9,few,TRBJ1-2,15
TGTGCCAGCAGTCGCCACTCCGGGACATCGGACGAGCAGTACTTC,CASSRHSGTSDEQYF,NA,TRBV27,few,TRBJ2-7,15
TGCAGTGCTGGATATTACCCTGAAGCTTTCTTT,CSAGYYPEAFF,NA,TRBV20-1,NA,TRBJ1-1,11
TGTGCCAGCAGCGCGCGGGGAGGGATCCGCTACAATGAGCAGTTCTTC,CASSARGGIRYNEQFF,TRBD2,TRBV9,NA,TRBJ2-1,16
TGTGCCAGTAGTATCACGACAGATACGCAGTATTTT,CASSITTDTQYF,NA,TRBV19,once,TRBJ2-3,12
TGTGCCAGCAGCTTACTCGTATTATCTTCAGAGACCCAGTACTTC,CASSLLVLSSETQYF,NA,TRBV7-2,NA,TRBJ2-5,15
TGTGCCAGCAGCCCTGACAGGGGTGAAGCTTTCTTT,CASSPDRGEAFF,TRBD1,TRBV7-8,NA,TRBJ1-1,12
TGTGCCAGCAGTCCCGCTAGCTGGGGCACAGATACGCAGTATTTT,CASSPASWGTDTQYF,NA,TRBV27,NA,TRBJ2-3,15
TGCGCCAGCAGCCCCTTACTAGCGGGAGGCGGAGATACGCAGTATTTT,CASSPLLAGGGDTQYF,TRBD2,TRBV5-1,NA,TRBJ2-3,16
TGTGCCAGCAGCTCGGGACAGCCCGATGAAAAACTGTTTTTT,CASSSGQPDEKLFF,TRBD1,TRBV5-4,NA,TRBJ1-4,14
TGTGCTAGTGGTTTGCCACGGGGGGGGACCTCCCTCACTGAAGCTTTCTTT,CASGLPRGGTSLTEAFF,NA,TRBV12-5,NA,TRBJ1-1,17
TGTGCCAGCAGTTACTCGGGACAGGTCAGCACTGAAGCTTTCTTT,CASSYSGQVSTEAFF,TRBD1,TRBV27,NA,TRBJ1-1,15
TGTGCCATCAGTGAGTCAGCGGGGGATCCGGGGGAGCAGTACTTC,CAISESAGDPGEQYF,TRBD2,TRBV10-3,NA,TRBJ2-7,15
TGTGCCAGTAGGTTGGGGGGCGGGACAAACATTCAGTACTTC,CASRLGGGTNIQYF,NA,TRBV19,NA,TRBJ2-4,14
TGTGCCAGCAGAGGCAGGGAAAGAGAATACTTC,CASRGREREYF,NA,TRBV28,NA,TRBJ2-7,11
TGTGCCAGCAGCTTGCCTCCCGGGACTAGCGGATTACAAGAGACCCAGTACTTC,CASSLPPGTSGLQETQYF,TRBD2,TRBV11-2,NA,TRBJ2-5,18
TGTGCCAGCAGTTACTCATCAGCCGGGAACACCGGGGAGCTGTTTTTT,CASSYSSAGNTGELFF,NA,TRBV6-5,NA,TRBJ2-2,16
TGCAGCGTTGCAGGGGGCCCGAGGGCAGATACGCAGTATTTT,CSVAGGPRADTQYF,TRBD1,TRBV29-1,once,TRBJ2-3,14
TGCGCCAGCAGCCATATCCTCCGAAAGCGGGGCCAAGAGACCCAGTACTTC,CASSHILRKRGQETQYF,TRBD2,TRBV4-1,NA,TRBJ2-5,17
TGTGCCAGCAGCTTTCAAGGGGGCGAGGAGACCCAGTACTTC,CASSFQGGEETQYF,TRBD1,TRBV7-2,NA,TRBJ2-5,14
TGTGCCAGCAGCTTTGTGTCAGGGTTCATGAACACTGAAGCTTTCTTT,CASSFVSGFMNTEAFF,NA,TRBV5-5,NA,TRBJ1-1,16
TGTGCCAGCGCCCTTGGGAGGGGGCGCAGCACTGAAGCTTTCTTT,CASALGRGRSTEAFF,TRBD1,TRBV9,NA,TRBJ1-1,15
TGTGCCAGCTCACCCGCCTCCAATCAGCCCCAGCATTTT,CASSPASNQPQHF,NA,TRBV18,once,TRBJ1-5,13
TGTGCCAGCAGCTTAGCGACTAGTGCGGTGAAAGAGACCCAGTACTTC,CASSLATSAVKETQYF,NA,TRBV7-9,NA,TRBJ2-5,16
TGTGCCAGCAGGTTATTGGGGGGCCGGACAGATACGCAGTATTTT,CASRLLGGRTDTQYF,NA,TRBV28,NA,TRBJ2-3,15
TGTGCCAGCAGCCCCCTCGCCGATACGCAGTATTTT,CASSPLADTQYF,NA,TRBV11-2,few,TRBJ2-3,12
TGTGCCAGTAGTATAGAGGGCTCTAGGTGGTCACCCCTCCACTTT,CASSIEGSRWSPLHF,NA,TRBV19,NA,TRBJ1-6,15
TGTGCCAGCAGTGATTCGACTGGGACTAGCACAGATACGCAGTATTTT,CASSDSTGTSTDTQYF,NA,TRBV6-4,NA,TRBJ2-3,16
TGTGCCAGCAGCGTAGATTACAGGGCTAGCTATGGCTACACCTTC,CASSVDYRASYGYTF,NA,TRBV9,NA,TRBJ1-2,15
TGTGCCAGCAGCTCCCTTACCACTGAAGCTTTCTTT,CASSSLTTEAFF,NA,TRBV9,NA,TRBJ1-1,12
TGTGCCATCAGTGTCGGGACGTTCGAGCAGTACTTC,CAISVGTFEQYF,NA,TRBV10-3,NA,TRBJ2-7,12
TGTGCCAGCAGCCCCCGGGACAGGGGTTACGAGCAGTACTTC,CASSPRDRGYEQYF,TRBD1,TRBV9,few,TRBJ2-7,14
TGCGCCAGCAGCCGGGTCCGAACAGGGAATAATTCACCCCTCCACTTT,CASSRVRTGNNSPLHF,NA,TRBV4-1,NA,TRBJ1-6,16
TGCAGCGTTGGGGCCGACAATGAGCAGTTCTTC,CSVGADNEQFF,NA,TRBV29-1,NA,TRBJ2-1,11
TGTGCCAGCACCCCAATCTCCCACAGGGGCACTGAAGCTTTCTTT,CASTPISHRGTEAFF,TRBD1,TRBV7-8,NA,TRBJ1-1,15
TGTGCCAGCAGTGAATTACAGGGGGCGATGAGCAATGAGCAGTTCTTC,CASSELQGAMSNEQFF,TRBD1,TRBV6-1,NA,TRBJ2-1,16
TGTGCCAGCAGCTTGGTTCGGGCCTTCTACAATGAGCAGTTCTTC,CASSLVRAFYNEQFF,NA,TRBV5-5,NA,TRBJ2-1,15
TGTGCCTGGAGTGTGAAGGGGTCGAGGAATGAGCAGTTCTTC,CAWSVKGSRNEQFF,NA,TRBV30,NA,TRBJ2-1,14